This is a list of T cell receptor beta chains from one sample in a study of blood T cells in healthy people across ages. From the 5' RACE reads, TCRdb called clonotypes with MiXCR, one entry per CDR3 protein. Here the sample spans approximately 1.5 million distinct CDR3 sequences, about 32% being singletons. Sequencing was carried out using blood. The source of these receptors is a woman in her thirties in good health. Each CDR3 is given with its conserved first and last residue. The order of the fields is J gene, clone size, V gene, D gene, CDR3 DNA, CDR3 protein. D genes are given only for firm matches. The size of a clone is reported for some rows only, either as once, few or many, or as a class for expanded clones.

j_gene: TRBJ1-1; abundance: -; v_gene: TRBV28; d_gene: -; CDR3nt: TGTGCCAGCAGTTTACGTAACGCGGACACTGAAGCTTTCTTT; CDR3aa: CASSLRNADTEAFF
j_gene: TRBJ1-6; abundance: many; v_gene: TRBV20-1; d_gene: -; CDR3nt: TGCAGTGCTATCCCTCGAAGGAAGTCAAATCCGAATTCACCCCTCCACTTT; CDR3aa: CSAIPRRKSNPNSPLHF
j_gene: TRBJ2-1; abundance: few; v_gene: TRBV6-6; d_gene: -; CDR3nt: TGTGCCAGCAGTTACTCGACGGTCTACAATGAGCAGTTCTTC; CDR3aa: CASSYSTVYNEQFF
j_gene: TRBJ2-1; abundance: few; v_gene: TRBV6-2/TRBV6-3; d_gene: -; CDR3nt: TGTGCCAGCAGCCGGCCTCACGCCCCCTACAATGAGCAGTTCTTC; CDR3aa: CASSRPHAPYNEQFF
j_gene: TRBJ2-7; abundance: -; v_gene: TRBV20-1; d_gene: -; CDR3nt: TGCAGTGCGTACACTTCGCCCTACGAGCAGTACTTC; CDR3aa: CSAYTSPYEQYF
j_gene: TRBJ1-2; abundance: -; v_gene: TRBV6-5; d_gene: TRBD1; CDR3nt: TGTGCCAGCCTAACCCGGACAGGGGCTGATCGGGGCTACACCTTC; CDR3aa: CASLTRTGADRGYTF
j_gene: TRBJ2-3; abundance: -; v_gene: TRBV7-2; d_gene: -; CDR3nt: TGTGCCAGCAGCTCCAGTGAAGGGCCGTACGCACAGTATTTT; CDR3aa: CASSSSEGPYAQYF
j_gene: TRBJ2-7; abundance: -; v_gene: TRBV4-2; d_gene: TRBD2; CDR3nt: TGTGCCAGCAGCCCTTCGGTGGCTAGCGGGATCCCCGAGCAGTACTTC; CDR3aa: CASSPSVASGIPEQYF
j_gene: TRBJ2-3; abundance: -; v_gene: TRBV28; d_gene: TRBD2; CDR3nt: TGTGCCAGCAGTTTCCTGGCGGGAGGCACAGATACGCAGGATTTT; CDR3aa: CASSFLAGGTDTQDF
j_gene: TRBJ2-1; abundance: -; v_gene: TRBV4-1; d_gene: TRBD2; CDR3nt: TGCGCCAGCAGCCAATCACTAGCGAAGTCCTACAATGAGCAGTTCTTC; CDR3aa: CASSQSLAKSYNEQFF
j_gene: TRBJ1-4; abundance: -; v_gene: TRBV9; d_gene: -; CDR3nt: TGTGCCAGCAGCGTAGAACTATCCGGAAAACTGTTTTTT; CDR3aa: CASSVELSGKLFF
j_gene: TRBJ2-7; abundance: -; v_gene: TRBV7-6; d_gene: -; CDR3nt: TGTGCCAGCAGTTTTGTAAATTCAGGCGAGCAGTACTTC; CDR3aa: CASSFVNSGEQYF
j_gene: TRBJ2-1; abundance: -; v_gene: TRBV9; d_gene: TRBD2; CDR3nt: TGTGCCAGCAGCCCCTTGACGGGGGGGCCGAATGAGCAGTTCTTC; CDR3aa: CASSPLTGGPNEQFF
j_gene: TRBJ1-1; abundance: -; v_gene: TRBV7-3; d_gene: -; CDR3nt: TGTGCCAGCAGCTTAGGGGCAGACGCGACTGAAGCTTTCTTT; CDR3aa: CASSLGADATEAFF
j_gene: TRBJ2-5; abundance: -; v_gene: TRBV20-1; d_gene: -; CDR3nt: TGCAGTGTTAGAGATCGAGGAACAGGGGAGACCCAGTACTTC; CDR3aa: CSVRDRGTGETQYF
j_gene: TRBJ2-7; abundance: -; v_gene: TRBV5-1; d_gene: -; CDR3nt: TGCGCCAGCAGCTTTGAGGACGCTAGGGACGAGCAGTACTTC; CDR3aa: CASSFEDARDEQYF
j_gene: TRBJ2-7; abundance: many; v_gene: TRBV5-1; d_gene: -; CDR3nt: TGCGCCAGCAGCTTGCTAGGCGGCGGCTACGAGCAGTACTTC; CDR3aa: CASSLLGGGYEQYF
j_gene: TRBJ2-1; abundance: -; v_gene: TRBV18; d_gene: -; CDR3nt: TGTGCCAGCTCACTGCATGATGAGCAGTTCTTC; CDR3aa: CASSLHDEQFF
j_gene: TRBJ2-7; abundance: -; v_gene: TRBV6-6; d_gene: -; CDR3nt: TGTGCCAGCACTCCCGGTCAGGGTGGTAGGTACGAGCAGTACTTC; CDR3aa: CASTPGQGGRYEQYF
j_gene: TRBJ1-4; abundance: few; v_gene: TRBV5-1; d_gene: -; CDR3nt: TGCGCCAGCAGCTTGGTAGGCGACCCTGCAACTAATGAAAAACTGTTTTTT; CDR3aa: CASSLVGDPATNEKLFF
j_gene: TRBJ1-5; abundance: -; v_gene: TRBV30; d_gene: TRBD1; CDR3nt: TGTGCCTGGAGCGGGGGACAGCATAGCAATCAGCCCCAGCATTTT; CDR3aa: CAWSGGQHSNQPQHF
j_gene: TRBJ2-7; abundance: few; v_gene: TRBV11-2; d_gene: TRBD1; CDR3nt: TGTGCCAGCAGCTCAAATCCGGGACAGGGAACCATCGAGCAGTACTTC; CDR3aa: CASSSNPGQGTIEQYF
j_gene: TRBJ2-1; abundance: -; v_gene: TRBV29-1; d_gene: TRBD1; CDR3nt: TGCAGCGTTGAAAGGACAGGGTGGGGCAATGAGCAGTTCTTC; CDR3aa: CSVERTGWGNEQFF
j_gene: TRBJ2-1; abundance: -; v_gene: TRBV19; d_gene: TRBD2; CDR3nt: TGTGCCAGTAGTATTCTAGCGGGGGGGCCAGGGTATGAGCAGTTCTTC; CDR3aa: CASSILAGGPGYEQFF
j_gene: TRBJ2-5; abundance: -; v_gene: TRBV5-4; d_gene: -; CDR3nt: TGTGCCAGCAGCTTGACGTTCGGGGGCGAGGAGACCCAGTACTTC; CDR3aa: CASSLTFGGEETQYF
j_gene: TRBJ2-7; abundance: -; v_gene: TRBV28; d_gene: TRBD2; CDR3nt: TGTGCCAGCAGTTCCCCCGGGGAGGGCTCGGCCTACGAGCAGTACTTC; CDR3aa: CASSSPGEGSAYEQYF
j_gene: TRBJ2-7; abundance: many; v_gene: TRBV10-3; d_gene: -; CDR3nt: TGTGCCATCAGTGACCCTAAGTGGGGGGAAACTCACGAGCAGTACTTC; CDR3aa: CAISDPKWGETHEQYF
j_gene: TRBJ2-7; abundance: -; v_gene: TRBV20-1; d_gene: TRBD1; CDR3nt: TGCAGTGCTAGAGTCCAGGACAGGGGCGCCGAGCAGTACTTC; CDR3aa: CSARVQDRGAEQYF
j_gene: TRBJ2-6; abundance: few; v_gene: TRBV5-6; d_gene: TRBD1; CDR3nt: TGTGCCAGCAGCTTGGTGAACGGGGACAGGGTATCTGGGGCCAACGTCCTGACTTTC; CDR3aa: CASSLVNGDRVSGANVLTF
j_gene: TRBJ2-3; abundance: few; v_gene: TRBV20-1; d_gene: -; CDR3nt: TGCAGTGCTAGTGGAACTACTTCCCGAACTGATACGCAGTATTTT; CDR3aa: CSASGTTSRTDTQYF
j_gene: TRBJ2-7; abundance: -; v_gene: TRBV25-1; d_gene: TRBD2; CDR3nt: TGTGCCAGCAGTGAATGGGAACCGGGGAGGGTCCTAAGGTCCTACGAGCAGTACTTC; CDR3aa: CASSEWEPGRVLRSYEQYF
j_gene: TRBJ2-7; abundance: few; v_gene: TRBV6-1; d_gene: -; CDR3nt: TGTGCCAGCAGCCCCAATGTTGGGTCCTACGAGCAGTACTTC; CDR3aa: CASSPNVGSYEQYF
j_gene: TRBJ2-6; abundance: -; v_gene: TRBV7-2; d_gene: -; CDR3nt: TGTGCCAGCAGCTTAGTTGCAGGGGAAAAGATTGGTTCTGGGGCCAACGTCCTGACTTTC; CDR3aa: CASSLVAGEKIGSGANVLTF
j_gene: TRBJ2-7; abundance: few; v_gene: TRBV6-6; d_gene: TRBD2; CDR3nt: TGTGCCAGCAAACCCCGAGGGGGTAGCGGGAGATCGGTCGAGCAGTACTTC; CDR3aa: CASKPRGGSGRSVEQYF
j_gene: TRBJ2-5; abundance: few; v_gene: TRBV9; d_gene: TRBD1; CDR3nt: TGTGCCAGCAGCGTGGGGACAGGGGGCAAGACCCAGTACTTC; CDR3aa: CASSVGTGGKTQYF
j_gene: TRBJ1-2; abundance: many; v_gene: TRBV29-1; d_gene: -; CDR3nt: TGCAGCGTTGTATCGGATTTCTATGGCTACACCTTC; CDR3aa: CSVVSDFYGYTF
j_gene: TRBJ2-2; abundance: few; v_gene: TRBV2; d_gene: -; CDR3nt: TGTGCCAGCAGTGAAGCGCTTGGTCCCCGGGCCGGGGAGCTGTTTTTT; CDR3aa: CASSEALGPRAGELFF
j_gene: TRBJ2-5; abundance: many; v_gene: TRBV10-3; d_gene: TRBD1; CDR3nt: TGTGCCATCAGCCCCTCGGGACAGCAAGAGACCCAGTACTTC; CDR3aa: CAISPSGQQETQYF
j_gene: TRBJ2-1; abundance: -; v_gene: TRBV27; d_gene: -; CDR3nt: TGTGCCAGCAGCTTATTAGCGTACGGTGAGCAGTTCTTC; CDR3aa: CASSLLAYGEQFF
j_gene: TRBJ2-7; abundance: -; v_gene: TRBV12-3/TRBV12-4; d_gene: -; CDR3nt: TGTGCCAGCAGTACGTTGGGGATCAACGAGCAGTACTTC; CDR3aa: CASSTLGINEQYF
j_gene: TRBJ2-7; abundance: few; v_gene: TRBV5-1; d_gene: -; CDR3nt: TGCGCCAGCAGCTTGGGATTTGGGTCGGACGAGCAGTACTTC; CDR3aa: CASSLGFGSDEQYF